This T cell receptor (beta chain) was sequenced during a study of identical twins. Whole-study findings and limits: Models, which agreed with sharing between unrelated individuals, nonetheless underestimated the out-of-frame TCR alpha sharing seen in monozygotic twins. Weaker excess twin sharing was observed in beta out-of-frame sequences. Zero-insertion analyses might be partly confounded by invariant T cells like MAIT and iNKT.

TCRdb called the 5' RACE reads again in MiXCR, with one record for every CDR3 protein. The table records about 920,000 distinct CDR3 sequences, roughly an eighth of them present only once. Everyone who donated was a healthy Caucasian. For this clonotype: Its antigen is as yet unknown.

CDR3 length: 14 residues. With 4 bases removed from V and 2 bases from J, the gap between germline ends came to 12 bases. Germline CDR1 and CDR2: SGHDT and YYEEEE. These data also featured in a second study, about yellow fever vaccine responses in identical twins.

The rearrangement uses TRBV5-6 and TRBJ2-5; possibly TRBD1 for D (6 bases). This TCR was sampled from a woman in her late teens or twenties in good health. Sequencing was performed on PBMCs. CDR3 nucleotide sequence: TGTGCCAGCAGCACCTCGACAGGACAAGAGACCCAGTACTTC. The encoded protein is CASSTSTGQETQYF.